This T cell receptor beta chain was recorded in a study of shared clonotypes between healthy human individuals. CDR3 size: 16 residues. Per the germline V gene, CDR1 is LGHNA and CDR2 is YSLEER. The ends lost 2 bases at V and 10 bases at J; junction bases unmatched: 8. Repertoires were generated with immunoSEQ multiplex PCR, while TCRdb's copy carries only in-frame clones and drops some. The sample has around 1,900,000 clones; 90% to 95% are singletons. Overall study results and limits: Lower generation probabilities were found for non-shared clonotypes than for those shared by all four donors. Sampling covered nothing but blood. Tissue TCR repertoires likely differ from those found in blood.

CD45RO-negative, CCR7-positively selected cells formed the naive CD8 fraction, excluding terminally differentiated effector memory CD45RA+ cells. In its sample, this clone was seen once. Its antigen remains unidentified. The chain employs TRBV4-3 and TRBJ2-1; 13 bases are shared with TRBD2. The sequence came from a man aged 18-30 years in good health. Some clones in this sample may be carry-over from other donors' samples. Material for sequencing was naive CD8+ T cells from PBMCs. The CDR3 loop reads CASSQTTSGRANEQFF. The CDR3 nucleotides read TGCGCCAGCAGCCAAACAACTAGCGGGAGGGCCAACGAGCAGTTCTTC.